The following is a T cell receptor (beta chain) sequence with its context. Preparation of the TCRbeta library involved a method that used unique molecular identifiers. TCRdb re-derived calls from the PCR reads in MiXCR, one entry per CDR3 protein. The data contain some 500,000 distinct CDR3 sequences, around 16% of them singletons. The sample originates from a study of T-cell reconstitution after alpha-beta-depleted transplantation in children. Germline CDR1 LNHNV, CDR2 YYDKDF (reference sequence). The CDR3 has 15 amino acids. V was clipped by 1 base and J by 3 bases, with 10 bases between them. Sequences were derived from PBMCs from the stem cell graft donor, sampled from the stem cell graft. This clonotype originated in a human donor who donated a stem cell graft to a child with acute lymphoblastic leukemia. The V and J genes are TRBV15 and TRBJ1-5, with D perhaps matching TRBD1 (5 bases). The CDR3 DNA reads as TGTGCCACCAGCAGAGCAGGGAACCCCAATCAGCCCCAGCATTTT. It is translated as CATSRAGNPNQPQHF. Filled out from reference TRBV15 and TRBJ1-5, the complete variable domain reads DAMVIQNPRYQVTQFGKPVTLSCSQTLNHNVMYWYQQKSSQAPKLLFHYYDKDFNNEADTPDNFQSRRPNTSFCFLDIRSPGLGDTAMYLCATSRAGNPNQPQHFGDGTRLSIL.